This note documents a single T cell receptor beta chain sequence. One end of the junction does not line up with germline, which may come from a read error. Other nucleotide sequences in the sample specify the same CDR3. The CDR3 is 15 amino acids. The germline V gene has CDR1 MDHEN and CDR2 SYDVKM. The sample originates from a study of blood T cell repertoires in COVID-19. For the study at large: The origin of the acute and convalescent COVID-19 samples was the United States, Italy and Spain.

Under the authors' procedure: Cell counts per sample came from amplifying reference gene primers. Generated by immunoSEQ multiplex PCR, the TCRdb table keeps only in-frame clones and is missing some. V, J and clone size were drawn from that table, and D and trimming were deduced from the DNA. The sample contains around 270,000 clones, roughly 84% of which appear only once. The J gene is TRBJ1-2, the V gene TRBV28, with TRBD1 matching 8 bases. This receptor was obtained from a man aged 60 to 69 with acute or convalescent COVID-19. Specimen: peripheral blood. The DNA of the CDR3 is TGTGCCAGTAGTTTACCTTCAGGGACAGGCTGGGGCTACACCTTC. It is translated as CASSLPSGTGWGYTF.